This TCR beta chain was identified in a study of blood T cell repertoires in COVID-19. Overall study: Acute and convalescent COVID-19 specimens originated in the United States, Italy and Spain. T cells, B-cell-depleted T cells, or PBMCs supplied cDNA or gDNA.

With respect to this clone: The sample has other DNA sequences that encode this CDR3 too.

This CDR3 contains 15 residues. Germline V gene data show CDR1 as KGHSH and CDR2 as LQKENI. Trimming removed 2 bases at V and 0 bases at J, with 8 bases between. As handled by the study authors: It was from reference gene primer amplification that nucleated cell counts were estimated. The data were produced by immunoSEQ multiplex PCR, yet TCRdb's version contains in-frame clones alone and is incomplete. V, J and clone size derive from that table, while D and trimming were established from the DNA sequence. In the table there are more than 100,000 clones, 84% of which are singletons. The chain joins TRBV18 to TRBJ1-3, with unresolved D. The sample consisted of peripheral blood. The receptor comes from a man in his 60s with acute or convalescent COVID-19. This CDR3 is CASSPSGSSGNTIYF. CDR3 in DNA: TGTGCCAGCTCACCATCCGGGAGCTCTGGAAACACCATATATTTT.